The 2 T cell receptor beta chains below come from one sample, sequenced in a study of blood T cell repertoires in COVID-19 (dated by TCRdb to 2020 to 2022). Libraries were built with the immunoSEQ multiplex PCR assay. TCRdb obtained this table from immuneACCESS and retained in-frame rearrangements with V and J assigned. These tables miss some clones; where compared with another copy, unresolved V genes account for less than half of the shortfall, and the remainder is unexplained. A total of about 100,000 clones appear in this sample, roughly 90% of them only once. The top ten clones comprise 0.85% to 1% of the sample. Specimen: peripheral blood. Every receptor here comes from a man aged 55 to 70 with acute or convalescent COVID-19.

This chain joins TRBV29-1 and TRBJ1-1; perhaps TRBD1 as D (6 bases). V was shortened by 3 bases and J by 5 bases, with 16 bases between the two germline ends. CDR1 is SQVTM and CDR2 is ANQGSEA in the germline V gene. There are 14 residues in the CDR3. CDR3 residues: CSVDFGGRGTEAFF. The CDR3 DNA reads as TGCAGCGTTGATTTCGGGGGGCGCGGGACTGAAGCTTTCTTT. Full variable domain (remainder filled in from reference TRBV29-1 and TRBJ1-1): SAVISQKPSRDICQRGTSLTIQCQVDSQVTMMFWYRQQPGQSLTLIATANQGSEATYESGFVIDKFPISRPNLTFSTLTVSNMSPEDSSIYLCSVDFGGRGTEAFFGQGTRLTVV.

In DNA form, the CDR3 reads TGCGCCATCCCCGGGACAGGGGATTCCTACGAGCAGTACTTC. This gives the protein CAIPGTGDSYEQYF. V and J are TRBV10-1 and TRBJ2-7; TRBD1 aligns across 10 bases. The germline V gene has CDR1 WNHNN and CDR2 SYGVQD (reference sequence). V lost 10 bases to trimming and J lost 1 base; unmatched junction nucleotides: 7. CDR3 length equals 14 residues.